Each of the 26 T cell receptor beta chains below was sequenced from the same sample in a study of post-analysis software for immune sequencing data. Findings of the study overall: Compared with controls, patients had more of 4 to 6 TRBV segments, including TRBV5-6, TRBV5-1 and TRBV20-1.

Their antigens remain unidentified. Built from TCR beta cDNA, the libraries had unique molecular identifiers in them. One entry per CDR3 protein, called by TCRdb with MiXCR from the PCR reads. This sample yields hundreds of thousands of distinct CDR3 sequences, of which roughly half are seen a single time; approximately 4.3% belongs to the top ten. The specimen sequenced was blood. Receptors were obtained from a girl between 5 and 17 years old with multiple sclerosis.

This clonotype was seen once. The rearrangement uses TRBV6-2 or TRBV6-3 and TRBJ2-3; D is unresolved. Germline CDR1 MNHEY, CDR2 SVGEGT. Trimming pared 0 bases from V and 0 bases from J, leaving 13 bases between. CDR3 length: 17 amino acids. The CDR3 bases are TGTGCCAGCAGTTACTCGATCCACGCCGATAGCACAGATACGCAGTATTTT. Protein sequence: CASSYSIHADSTDTQYF.

The chain is built from TRBV12-3 or TRBV12-4 and TRBJ2-1; D call uncertain. V was trimmed by 4 bases and J by 10 bases, leaving 8 bases between them. This CDR3 region has 11 residues. CDR3 in amino acids: CASSYVGEQFF. The CDR3 DNA reads as TGTGCCAGCAGTTATGTCGGAGAGCAGTTCTTC.

The chain uses TRBV10-3 and TRBJ2-2; no definite D call. This CDR3 contains 15 residues. The germline gives CDR1 ENHRY, CDR2 SYGVKD. Trimming removed 3 bases from V and 0 bases from J, with 8 bases in between. CDR3: CAISEYRPNTGELFF. The CDR3 coding sequence is TGTGCCATCAGTGAATACAGACCGAACACCGGGGAGCTGTTTTTT.

This sequence joins TRBV20-1 and TRBJ1-4; TRBD1 might be the D (5 bases). Deletions cut 5 bases from V and 8 bases from J, with 21 bases between. The CDR3 consists of 15 residues. Per germline, CDR1 DFQATT and CDR2 SNEGSKA (reference sequence). The CDR3 reads CSAGGRDQDGEKLFF. The DNA for the CDR3 is TGCAGTGCTGGGGGGAGGGACCAGGATGGGGAAAAACTGTTTTTT.

CDR3 sequence: CASGPRGADEQFF. CDR3 bases: TGTGCTAGTGGCCCCCGGGGCGCGGATGAGCAGTTCTTC. The chain has TRBV12-5 and TRBJ2-1; D may correspond to TRBD1 or TRBD2 (5 bases each). The CDR3 runs to 13 residues. Germline V CDR1 and CDR2: LGHNT, FRNRAP. V dropped 6 bases and J dropped 8 bases, with 14 bases sitting between them. The full variable domain, with the rest looked up from reference TRBV12-5 and TRBJ2-1, is DARVTQTPRHKVTEMGQEVTMRCQPILGHNTVFWYRQTMMQGLELLAYFRNRAPLDDSGMPKDRFSAEMPDATLATLKIQPSEPRDSAVYFCASGPRGADEQFFGPGTRLTVL.

CDR3 protein: CASTDYLQGGEQYF. As DNA, the CDR3 is TGTGCCAGCACCGATTACTTGCAGGGTGGCGAGCAGTACTTC. The chain couples TRBV5-5 to TRBJ2-7; tentative D call: TRBD1 (5 bases). The CDR3 is 14 amino acids. Germline CDR1 SGHKS, CDR2 YYEKEE (reference sequence). V dropped 6 bases and J dropped 6 bases, with 19 bases sitting between them. Together with reference TRBV5-5 and TRBJ2-7, the CDR3 gives the full variable domain: DAGVTQSPTHLIKTRGQQVTLRCSPISGHKSVSWYQQVLGQGPQFIFQYYEKEERGRGNFPDRFSARQFPNYSSELNVNALLLGDSALYLCASTDYLQGGEQYFGPGTRLTVT.

This clonotype has a handful of counts. CDR3 amino acids: CASGPGLTYEQYF. The CDR3 bases are TGTGCCAGCGGCCCGGGACTCACCTACGAGCAGTACTTC. This sequence joins TRBV6-1 and TRBJ2-7; D possibly corresponds to TRBD2 (6 bases). The CDR3 sequence is 13 residues long. Trimming stripped 8 bases from V and 2 bases from J, with 13 bases between. Germline V gene data show CDR1 as MNHNS and CDR2 as SASEGT.

The rearrangement links TRBV12-3 or TRBV12-4 to TRBJ2-7; D is perhaps TRBD2 (6 bases). V was pared by 5 bases and J by 5 bases, with 19 bases between. The CDR3 length is 15 residues. As DNA, the CDR3 is TGTGCCAGCAGTGCCTCGACTAGAGCCTACGACGAGCAGTACTTC. As protein: CASSASTRAYDEQYF.

In this sample, this clonotype turned up a few times. This sequence joins TRBV20-1 and TRBJ2-7, with D perhaps matching TRBD1 (6 bases). The CDR3 spans 14 residues. V lost 3 bases and J lost 2, with 14 bases in between. The germline CDR1 and CDR2 sequences are DFQATT and SNEGSKA (reference sequence). The DNA for the CDR3 is TGCAGTGCTAGTCCCCCGGACAGTCCCTACGAGCAGTACTTC. Its protein is CSASPPDSPYEQYF.

DNA for the CDR3: TGCGCCAGCAGCGCTTACAGGGACGAGCAGTACTTC. Translated, it gives CASSAYRDEQYF. This chain connects TRBV5-1 to TRBJ2-4; D is perhaps TRBD1 (6 bases). The end of the DNA fits TRBJ2-7 better, so the J call may be wrong. Germline CDR1 is SGHRS and CDR2 is YFSETQ. The CDR3 extends over 12 amino acids.

The table lists this clonotype with a few counts. At one end the junction does not follow the germline gene, possibly because of a read error. The chain carries TRBV5-1 and TRBJ2-5, with 10 bases lining up with TRBD2. Germline V lookup: CDR1 SGHRS, CDR2 YFSETQ. CDR3 length: 14 amino acids. This CDR3 is CASSLAGDQETQYF. Here the CDR3 DNA reads TGTGCCAGCAGTCTAGCGGGAGATCAAGAGACCCAGTACTTC.

The chain uses TRBV12-3 or TRBV12-4 and TRBJ2-1, with unresolved D. Trimming pared 6 bases from V and 8 bases from J, leaving 11 bases between. The CDR3 is made up of 12 amino acids. The CDR3 spells CASRAIEDEQFF. CDR3 nucleotide sequence: TGTGCCAGCAGGGCTATTGAGGATGAGCAGTTCTTC.

The table lists this clonotype with a few counts. The CDR3 coding sequence is TGCGCCAGCAGCTTGGACTCGGGAGCCTATGGCTACACCTTC. Encoded protein: CASSLDSGAYGYTF. The genes are TRBV5-1 and TRBJ1-2; D gene unclear. The germline V gene encodes CDR1 SGHRS and CDR2 YFSETQ. The CDR3 is made up of 14 amino acids. Trimming left V 0 bases short and J 4 bases short, with 10 bases between. Based on the CDR3 plus reference TRBV5-1 and TRBJ1-2, the full variable domain is KAGVTQTPRYLIKTRGQQVTLSCSPISGHRSVSWYQQTPGQGLQFLFEYFSETQRNKGNFPGRFSGRQFSNSRSEMNVSTLELGDSALYLCASSLDSGAYGYTFGSGTRLTVV.

The CDR3 nucleotides are TGTGCCAGCTCACTACACCCTCCGGGACAGAGACGCTATGGCTACACCTTC. As protein: CASSLHPPGQRRYGYTF. The rearrangement links TRBV18 to TRBJ1-2; 7 nucleotides agree with TRBD1. This CDR3 has 17 amino acids. CDR1 KGHSH and CDR2 LQKENI come from the germline V gene. V shed 4 bases, J shed 4 bases, and the junction held 15 bases outside the gene matches.

This chain connects TRBV6-5 to TRBJ2-3, with D perhaps matching TRBD2 (6 bases). There are 16 residues in the CDR3. The V gene's germline CDR1 is MNHEY and CDR2 SVGAGI. Trimming shortened V by 5 bases and J by 2 bases, and 17 bases separated the two germline ends. DNA for the CDR3: TGTGCCAGCAGTCTCCAGGGACTCACTTCCACAGATACGCAGTATTTT. This encodes CASSLQGLTSTDTQYF.

The CDR3 DNA reads as TGCGCCAGCAGCCAAGAGGGGGCTGGGATCGGCTACACCTTC. Translation: CASSQEGAGIGYTF. The gene calls are TRBV4-1 and TRBJ1-2, with TRBD1 as a possible D gene (6 bases). Germline CDR1 is MGHRA and CDR2 is YSYEKL. CDR3 length: 14 amino acids. V was shortened by 0 bases and J by 8 bases, with 13 bases between the two germline ends.

V is TRBV18 and J is TRBJ2-7, with D possibly matching TRBD1 (5 bases). The CDR3 is made up of 14 amino acids. Germline V lookup: CDR1 KGHSH, CDR2 LQKENI. The V gene lost 3 bases and the J gene lost 9 bases, with 18 bases spanning the gap. In DNA form, the CDR3 reads TGTGCCAGCTCACCCGACAGCTCGCCCCTAGGGCAGTACTTC. Protein: CASSPDSSPLGQYF.

The V and J genes are TRBV19 and TRBJ2-7; 10 bases map to TRBD1. Germline V gene lookup returns CDR1 LNHDA and CDR2 SQIVND (reference sequence). Trimming at V came to 5 bases and at J to 8 bases, leaving 12 bases not matched to a gene. This CDR3 is 15 amino acids long. In DNA, the CDR3 is TGTGCCAGTAGTGCGAAAAGGGACAGGGGAGCCCAGCAGTACTTC. Protein sequence: CASSAKRDRGAQQYF.

This chain links TRBV6-1 with TRBJ2-7; 8 bases fit TRBD2. The J call may be incorrect, as the DNA end agrees better with TRBJ2-5. The CDR3 contains 17 residues. Germline CDR1 MNHNS, CDR2 SASEGT. CDR3 coding DNA: TGTGCCAGCAGTGAAGTGGAGCGGGGGAACACCGGGGAGACCCAGTACTTC. This translates into CASSEVERGNTGETQYF.

This clonotype was seen once. The DNA of the CDR3 is TGCAGTGCAGAGACAGTGGAGGCCTACTACAATGAGCAGTTCTTC. Translating it yields CSAETVEAYYNEQFF. The V call is TRBV20-1, the J call TRBJ2-1, with D possibly called TRBD1 or TRBD2 (5 bases each). The CDR3 is 15 amino acids. V was clipped by 6 bases and J by 3 bases, with 18 bases between them. Germline V gives CDR1 DFQATT, CDR2 SNEGSKA (reference sequence).

This clonotype turned up a few times. The J gene is TRBJ1-4, the V gene TRBV4-1, with a possible D match to TRBD1 (5 bases). CDR1 and CDR2 (germline): MGHRA, YSYEKL. V was clipped by 0 bases and J by 11 bases, with 13 bases between them. This CDR3 is built from 14 residues. The CDR3 DNA reads as TGCGCCAGCAGCCAAGATTTGATGGGGCGGAAACTGTTTTTT. Protein product: CASSQDLMGRKLFF.

The chain couples TRBV10-3 to TRBJ2-1; D remains ambiguous. Per the germline V gene, CDR1 is ENHRY and CDR2 is SYGVKD. This CDR3 is 12 amino acids long. Trimming removed 8 bases from V and 6 bases from J, with 11 bases in between. The CDR3 sequence: CAIAVQPNEQFF. The CDR3 DNA reads TGTGCCATCGCCGTACAGCCCAATGAGCAGTTCTTC.

This clonotype has a handful of counts. The chain is built from TRBV5-1 and TRBJ2-1, with TRBD1 matching 7 bases. The J segment lost 8 bases and the V segment lost 0 bases, leaving 11 bases of the junction unmatched. Looked up from germline, CDR1 is SGHRS and CDR2 is YFSETQ. The CDR3 totals 16 residues. CDR3 nucleotide sequence: TGCGCCAGCAGCTTGGGTGGGTCGACAGGGTCGGATGAGCAGTTCTTC. Its protein product is CASSLGGSTGSDEQFF.

The sample holds a few counts of this clonotype. The chain joins TRBV24-1 to TRBJ2-3; TRBD1 matches 9 bases. The CDR3 totals 16 residues. The germline V gene has CDR1 KGHDR and CDR2 SFDVKD. With V trimmed by 4 bases and J by 3 bases, 7 bases remained unmatched. CDR3 in amino acids: CATSDRDREGTDTQYF. In nucleotides, the CDR3 is TGTGCCACCAGTGACCGGGACAGGGAGGGGACAGATACGCAGTATTTT.

In its sample, this clonotype was seen a few times. The rearrangement links TRBV7-9 to TRBJ2-7; TRBD1 aligns across 7 bases. Germline-derived CDR1 and CDR2 are SEHNR and FQNEAQ (reference sequence). The CDR3 runs to 15 residues. V lost 5 bases to trimming and J lost 2 bases; unmatched junction nucleotides: 9. CDR3 in DNA: TGTGCCAGCAGCCGTGGGACAGAAACAACCTACGAGCAGTACTTC. This codes for CASSRGTETTYEQYF.

The gene calls are TRBV27 and TRBJ2-7; D unclear. Trimming removed 6 bases at V and 2 bases at J, with 11 bases between. Germline CDR1 is MNHEY and CDR2 is SMNVEV (reference sequence). The CDR3 sequence is 13 residues long. The CDR3 is CASRRKAPYEQYF. For the CDR3, the DNA is TGTGCCAGCAGGCGGAAGGCGCCCTACGAGCAGTACTTC.